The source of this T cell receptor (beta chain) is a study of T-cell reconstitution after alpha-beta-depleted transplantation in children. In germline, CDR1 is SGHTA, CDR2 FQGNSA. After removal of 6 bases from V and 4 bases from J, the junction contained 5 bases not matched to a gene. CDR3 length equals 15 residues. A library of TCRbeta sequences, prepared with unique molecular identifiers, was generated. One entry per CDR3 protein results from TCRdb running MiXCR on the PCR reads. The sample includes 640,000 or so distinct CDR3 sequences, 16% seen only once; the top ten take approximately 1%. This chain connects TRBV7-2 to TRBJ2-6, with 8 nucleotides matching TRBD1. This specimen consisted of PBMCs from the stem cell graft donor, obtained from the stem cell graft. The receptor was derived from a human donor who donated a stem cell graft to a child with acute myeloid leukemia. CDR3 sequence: CASRPQGAGANVLTF. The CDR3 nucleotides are TGTGCCAGCAGACCCCAGGGGGCGGGGGCCAACGTCCTGACTTTC.